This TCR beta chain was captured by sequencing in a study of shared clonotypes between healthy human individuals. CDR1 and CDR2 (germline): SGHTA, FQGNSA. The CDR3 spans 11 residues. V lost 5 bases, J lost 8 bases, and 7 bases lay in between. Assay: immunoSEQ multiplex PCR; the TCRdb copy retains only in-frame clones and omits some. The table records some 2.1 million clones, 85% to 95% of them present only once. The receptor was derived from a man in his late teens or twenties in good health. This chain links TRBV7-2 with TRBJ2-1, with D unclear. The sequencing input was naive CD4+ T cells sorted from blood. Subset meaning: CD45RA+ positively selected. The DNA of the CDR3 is TGTGCCAGCAGCCCCCTCCATGAGCAGTTCTTC. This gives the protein CASSPLHEQFF.